Reported below is one T cell receptor (beta chain). The data are from a study of control samples from healthy donors and cancer patients. Method: immunoSEQ multiplex PCR; TCRdb's copy keeps in-frame clones and lacks some. The sample carries roughly 200,000 clones, about 94% recorded once. Germline lookup yields CDR1 MNHNY and CDR2 SVGAGI (reference sequence). V dropped 2 bases and J dropped 8 bases, with 13 bases sitting between them. This CDR3 is 14 amino acids long. Sequencing input: blood. The chain has TRBV6-6 and TRBJ1-3; D gene unclear. The receptor was isolated from a man aged 45 to 65 in good health. The CDR3 spells CASSYIKGADTIYF. CDR3 nucleotide sequence: TGTGCCAGCAGTTACATCAAGGGTGCAGACACCATATATTTT.